This is a list of T cell receptor beta chains from one sample in a study of T cells in Graves' hyperthyroidism and ophthalmopathy. TCRdb called the multiplex PCR reads again in MiXCR, with one record for every CDR3 protein. The table shows some 690,000 distinct CDR3 sequences, with approximately 15% occurring only once. Material: blood. These receptors were obtained from a man in his fifties with Graves' hyperthyroidism. CDR3s include the opening cysteine and the closing phenylalanine or tryptophan. A D gene is named only where the DNA matches it firmly. Some rows have no size entry. The others give once, few or many, or a class for an expanded clone.

few	TRBV19	-	TRBJ2-1	CASSTRGSYNEQFF	TGTGCCAGTAGTACCCGGGGCTCCTACAATGAGCAGTTCTTC
many	TRBV30	-	TRBJ1-2	CAWSYQETYGYTF	TGTGCCTGGAGTTACCAAGAAACCTATGGCTACACCTTC
-	TRBV12-3/TRBV12-4	TRBD2	TRBJ2-3	CASSRAGTSGRNTQYF	TGTGCCAGCAGCCGCGCCGGGACTAGCGGGAGAAATACGCAGTATTTT
many	TRBV7-9	TRBD2	TRBJ2-1	CASSPASGSSYNEQFF	TGTGCCAGCAGCCCCGCCAGCGGGAGTTCCTACAATGAGCAGTTCTTC
many	TRBV28	-	TRBJ1-2	CASSLRESGYGYTF	TGTGCCAGCAGCCTTCGGGAGAGTGGCTATGGCTACACCTTC
many	TRBV2	-	TRBJ2-1	CASRDFRRGEQFF	TGTGCCAGCCGGGACTTTAGGAGGGGTGAGCAGTTCTTC
few	TRBV9	-	TRBJ2-5	CASSTMPAVIDQETQYF	TGTGCCAGCAGCACCATGCCCGCCGTGATCGACCAAGAGACCCAGTACTTC
-	TRBV19	TRBD2	TRBJ2-1	CASSIQGLAGDEQFF	TGTGCCAGTAGTATACAGGGACTAGCGGGAGATGAGCAGTTCTTC
few	TRBV5-1	TRBD1	TRBJ1-3	CASSDEGASGNTIYF	TGCGCCAGCAGCGACGAGGGGGCTTCTGGAAACACCATATATTTT
many	TRBV7-2	TRBD2	TRBJ2-1	CASSSLAGGIYNEQFF	TGTGCCAGCAGCTCTCTAGCGGGAGGTATTTACAATGAGCAGTTCTTC